These 9 T cell receptor beta chains were sequenced from one sample in a study of T cell changes during pregnancy in multiple sclerosis. Profiled with immunoSEQ multiplex PCR; TCRdb holds only in-frame clones, not every one. The table shows about 31,000 clones, with about nine tenths occurring only once. The source was CD8+ T cells from peripheral blood mononuclear cells, collected in the first trimester of pregnancy. The receptors shown here come from a female donor with multiple sclerosis, enrolled in a pregnancy study.

This chain connects TRBV28 to TRBJ2-3; D perhaps matches TRBD2 (6 bases). CDR1 MDHEN and CDR2 SYDVKM come from the germline V gene. V was pared by 7 bases and J by 0 bases, with 17 bases between. The length of the CDR3 is 16 residues. The CDR3, as DNA: TGTGCCAGCAATAAATTAGCGGATTCTAGCACAGATACGCAGTATTTT. It translates to CASNKLADSSTDTQYF.

This sequence joins TRBV11-2 and TRBJ1-1; 9 bases align to TRBD1. The ends lost 7 bases at V and 6 bases at J; junction bases unmatched: 9. CDR1 is SGHAT and CDR2 is FQNNGV in the germline V gene. The CDR3 spans 14 residues. For the CDR3, the DNA is TGTGCCAGCATGCTCCAGGACAGGGGAGCTGAAGCTTTCTTT. Amino acids: CASMLQDRGAEAFF.

This clone was counted a single time. V gene TRBV10-2 combines with J gene TRBJ2-2, with 10 bases aligning to TRBD2. Trimming removed 4 bases from V and 0 bases from J; junction bases left unmatched: 2. Germline V gives CDR1 WSHSY, CDR2 SAAADI. There are 16 residues in the CDR3. Written as DNA, the CDR3 is TGCGCCAGCAGTGTCCTAGCGGGAGCGAACACCGGGGAGCTGTTTTTT. This encodes CASSVLAGANTGELFF.

The chain recombines TRBV27 with TRBJ1-2, with D possibly TRBD1 on 6 matching bases. Germline V lookup: CDR1 MNHEY, CDR2 SMNVEV (reference sequence). The V end was cut by 7 bases, the J end by 6 bases, with 18 bases between. The CDR3 spans 14 residues. This CDR3 is CASTPDSFSNGYTF. CDR3 in DNA: TGTGCCAGCACCCCGGACAGTTTTAGCAATGGCTACACCTTC.

The rearrangement joins TRBV29-1 to TRBJ1-1; a weak D match, TRBD1 (6 bases). CDR1 and CDR2 from the germline V gene are SQVTM and ANQGSEA. V was trimmed by 1 base and J by 5 bases, leaving 8 bases between them. CDR3 length: 12 amino acids. The CDR3 DNA follows: TGCAGCGTTGAAGGAGGGGGAACTGAAGCTTTCTTT. It translates to CSVEGGGTEAFF.

V gene TRBV11-2 combines with J gene TRBJ1-3, with D possibly being TRBD1 (6 bases). This CDR3 comprises 18 residues. Between the trimmed V and J ends, which lost 3 bases and 1 base, there was a span of 19 bases. Germline CDR1 SGHAT, CDR2 FQNNGV. CDR3 coding DNA: TGTGCCAGCAGCTTCGTCTTCCCCAGGGGCGCGTCTGGAAACACCATATATTTT. Amino acids: CASSFVFPRGASGNTIYF.

This clone was counted a few times. This sequence joins TRBV27 and TRBJ2-7; D not resolved. Trimming removed 0 bases at V and 3 bases at J, with 6 bases between. Germline CDR1 MNHEY, CDR2 SMNVEV (reference sequence). The length of the CDR3 is 13 residues. CDR3 DNA sequence: TGTGCCAGCAGTTTATCGAACGGCTACGAGCAGTACTTC. It encodes CASSLSNGYEQYF.

The rearrangement joins TRBV28 to TRBJ1-4; 8 positions agree with TRBD1. This CDR3 spans 16 amino acids. Germline V CDR1 and CDR2: MDHEN, SYDVKM. V shed 5 bases and J 0 bases; nucleotides not matched to a gene: 5. CDR3 nucleotide sequence: TGTGCCAGCAGTCCTACGGACAGGGCAACTAATGAAAAACTGTTTTTT. Translating gives CASSPTDRATNEKLFF.

CDR3 bases: TGTGCCAGCAGTTTATCCAGGAACCATAATTCACCCCTCCACTTT. It codes for CASSLSRNHNSPLHF. The V and J genes are TRBV27 and TRBJ1-6; D is unresolved. Germline V gene sequence: CDR1 MNHEY, CDR2 SMNVEV (reference sequence). This CDR3 region has 15 residues. V lost 0 bases to trimming and J lost 5 bases, with 8 bases between them.